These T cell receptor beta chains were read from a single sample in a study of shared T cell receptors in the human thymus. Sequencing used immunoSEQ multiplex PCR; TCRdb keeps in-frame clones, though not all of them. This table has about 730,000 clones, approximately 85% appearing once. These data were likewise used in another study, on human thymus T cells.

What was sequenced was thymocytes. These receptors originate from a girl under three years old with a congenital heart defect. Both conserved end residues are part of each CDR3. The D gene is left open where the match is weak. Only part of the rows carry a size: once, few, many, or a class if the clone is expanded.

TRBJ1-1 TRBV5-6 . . CASSLAPNQEGAEAFF TGTGCCAGCAGCCTTGCTCCGAACCAGGAGGGCGCTGAAGCTTTCTTT
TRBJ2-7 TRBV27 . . CASSHDSPGLHKPYEQYF TGTGCCAGCAGCCACGACTCTCCGGGACTTCACAAACCCTACGAGCAGTACTTC
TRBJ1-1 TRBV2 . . CASSEKAFRNTEAFF TGTGCCAGCAGTGAAAAAGCCTTCCGGAACACTGAAGCTTTCTTT
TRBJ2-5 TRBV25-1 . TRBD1 CASSEWDRVYETQYF TGTGCCAGCAGTGAATGGGACAGGGTGTATGAGACCCAGTACTTC
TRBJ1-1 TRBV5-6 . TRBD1 CASSWGQQNTEAFF TGTGCCAGCAGCTGGGGACAGCAGAACACTGAAGCTTTCTTT
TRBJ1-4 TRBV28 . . CASSFLPPEETRVNEKLFF TGTGCCAGCAGTTTTTTACCTCCCGAGGAGACGCGAGTGAACGAAAAACTGTTTTTT
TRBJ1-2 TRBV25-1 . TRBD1 CASEPPTGPDGYTF TGTGCCAGCGAACCTCCGACAGGGCCTGATGGCTACACCTTC
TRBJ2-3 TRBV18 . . CASSPGLFTDTQYF TGTGCCAGCTCACCGGGACTGTTCACAGATACGCAGTATTTT
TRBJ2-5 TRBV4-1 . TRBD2 CASSQDSETSGGYPQETQYF TGCGCCAGCAGCCAAGATTCTGAAACTAGCGGGGGGTACCCACAAGAGACCCAGTACTTC
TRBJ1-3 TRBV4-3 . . CASSSRQRGNTIYF TGCGCCAGCAGCAGTCGACAGCGCGGAAACACCATATATTTT
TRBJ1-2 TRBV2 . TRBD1 CASGTGHGYTF TGTGCCAGCGGGACAGGGCATGGCTACACCTTC
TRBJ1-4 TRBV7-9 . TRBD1 CASSFATGEGKKLFF TGTGCCAGCAGCTTTGCGACAGGGGAGGGGAAAAAACTGTTTTTT
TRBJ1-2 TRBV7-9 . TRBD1 CASSHRGGQLDGYTF TGTGCCAGCAGCCACCGAGGGGGCCAGCTGGATGGCTACACCTTC
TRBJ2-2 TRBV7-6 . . CASSLVQGPKNTGELFF TGTGCCAGCAGCTTAGTGCAGGGGCCGAAAAACACCGGGGAGCTGTTTTTT
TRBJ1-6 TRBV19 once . CASSIAGGSYNSPLHF TGTGCCAGTAGTATAGCCGGGGGATCCTATAATTCACCCCTCCACTTT
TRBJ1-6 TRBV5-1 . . CASSESVLKSPLHF TGCGCCAGCAGTGAATCGGTATTGAAATCACCCCTCCACTTT
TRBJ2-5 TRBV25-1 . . CASSESTGGEGTQYF TGTGCCAGCAGTGAATCAACTGGTGGTGAGGGGACCCAGTACTTC